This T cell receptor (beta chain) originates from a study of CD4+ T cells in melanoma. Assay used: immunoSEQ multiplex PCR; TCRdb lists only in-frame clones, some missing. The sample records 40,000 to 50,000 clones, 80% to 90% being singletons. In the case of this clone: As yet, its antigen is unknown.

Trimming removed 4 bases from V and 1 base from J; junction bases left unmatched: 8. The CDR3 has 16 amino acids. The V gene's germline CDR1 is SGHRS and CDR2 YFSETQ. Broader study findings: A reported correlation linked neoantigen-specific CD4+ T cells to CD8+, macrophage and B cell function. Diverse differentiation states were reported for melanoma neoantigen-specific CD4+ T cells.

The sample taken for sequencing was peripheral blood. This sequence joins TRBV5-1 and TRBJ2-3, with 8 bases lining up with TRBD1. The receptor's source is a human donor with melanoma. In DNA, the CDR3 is TGCGCCAGCAGCCGTGCAGGGGGCACACGCACAGATACGCAGTATTTT. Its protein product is CASSRAGGTRTDTQYF.